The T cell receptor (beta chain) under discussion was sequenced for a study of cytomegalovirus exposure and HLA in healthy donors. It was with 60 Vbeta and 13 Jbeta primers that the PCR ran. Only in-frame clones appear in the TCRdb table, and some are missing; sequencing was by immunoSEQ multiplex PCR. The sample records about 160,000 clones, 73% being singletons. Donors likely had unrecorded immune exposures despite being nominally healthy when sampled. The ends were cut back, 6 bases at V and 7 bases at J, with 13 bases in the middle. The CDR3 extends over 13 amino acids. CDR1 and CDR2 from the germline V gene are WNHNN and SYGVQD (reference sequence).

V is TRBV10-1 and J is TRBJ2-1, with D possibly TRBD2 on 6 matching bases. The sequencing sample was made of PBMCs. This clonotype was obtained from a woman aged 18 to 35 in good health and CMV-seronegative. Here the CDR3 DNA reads TGCGCCAGCAGCCTGGGGGGAAGGAATGAGCAGTTCTTC. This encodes CASSLGGRNEQFF.